This entry lists 19 T cell receptor beta chains sequenced from one sample in a study of blood T cell repertoires in COVID-19. Method: immunoSEQ multiplex PCR; TCRdb's copy keeps in-frame clones and lacks some. Of about 59,000 clones listed, just over 85% are singletons. Sequenced material: peripheral blood. These receptors all stem from a woman over 75 with active COVID-19.

On this clone itself: An end of the junction differs from the germline gene, which may be a read error. This chain links TRBV7-3 with TRBJ1-1; 7 nucleotides agree with TRBD1. CDR3 length equals 11 residues. Germline V gene data show CDR1 as SGHTA and CDR2 as FQGTGA. CDR3 amino acids: CASSVRGILIF. The CDR3 DNA follows: TGTGCCAGCAGCGTCAGGGGGATCTTAATCTTT. The full variable domain, with the rest looked up from reference TRBV7-3 and TRBJ1-1, is GAGVSQTPSNKVTEKGKYVELRCDPISGHTALYWYRQSLGQGPEFLIYFQGTGAADDSGLPNDRFFAVRPEGSVSTLKIQRTERGDSAVYLCASSVRGILIFGQGTRLTVV.

The rearrangement joins TRBV10-3 to TRBJ2-5, with 8 nucleotides matching TRBD2. Per germline, CDR1 ENHRY and CDR2 SYGVKD. The V gene end was trimmed by 0 bases and the J gene end by 2 bases; junction bases not matched to a gene: 8. The CDR3 covers 17 residues. CDR3 region: CAISESRGGGTQETQYF. The CDR3, as DNA: TGTGCCATCAGTGAGTCGAGAGGCGGGGGGACTCAAGAGACCCAGTACTTC.

V usage is TRBV5-5 and J usage is TRBJ1-2; a possible D gene is TRBD1 (6 bases). Germline V gene data show CDR1 as SGHKS and CDR2 as YYEKEE (reference sequence). The CDR3 is 14 amino acids. The V end lost 0 bases, the J end lost 8 bases, and 14 bases lay between the germline ends. In DNA form, the CDR3 reads TGTGCCAGCAGCTTGGATGCGACAGGTCCGGGCTACACCTTC. Protein: CASSLDATGPGYTF.

The V gene is TRBV10-3, the J gene TRBJ1-2; 7 nucleotides align to TRBD1. V dropped 5 bases and J dropped 2; count of bases not matched to a gene: 5. Germline V gene sequence: CDR1 ENHRY, CDR2 SYGVKD. The CDR3 runs 14 residues. The CDR3 DNA reads TGTGCCATCAGTCCGGGACAGAAGAACTATGGCTACACCTTC. This codes for CAISPGQKNYGYTF.

V usage is TRBV19 and J usage is TRBJ2-7, with a possible D match to TRBD1 (5 bases). The germline CDR1 and CDR2 sequences are LNHDA and SQIVND (reference sequence). V lost 2 bases and J lost 5, with 13 bases in between. This CDR3 is built from 14 residues. CDR3 bases: TGTGCCAGTAGTATAAAGGCAGGGATCCACGAGCAGTACTTC. It encodes CASSIKAGIHEQYF.

The rearrangement uses TRBV6-5 and TRBJ2-5; D is unresolved. The CDR3 covers 14 residues. CDR1 and CDR2 from the germline V gene are MNHEY and SVGAGI. With 0 bases removed from V and 2 bases from J, the gap between germline ends came to 7 bases. The DNA for the CDR3 is TGTGCCAGCAGTTACTCGTACAGACAAGAGACCCAGTACTTC. This encodes CASSYSYRQETQYF.

The V gene is TRBV6-6, the J gene TRBJ1-1; D ambiguous. The CDR3 spans 13 residues. Germline V gene sequence: CDR1 MNHNY, CDR2 SVGAGI (reference sequence). With 5 bases removed from V and 4 bases from J, the gap between germline ends came to 11 bases. This chain's CDR3 is CASSPGWSTEAFF. The CDR3 bases are TGTGCCAGCAGTCCGGGGTGGTCCACTGAAGCTTTCTTT.

This clone was observed a single time. The chain has TRBV4-3 and TRBJ1-4; 11 bases agree with TRBD1. Losses at the gene ends were 4 bases for V and 4 bases for J; bases not matched to a gene: 8. Germline assignment: CDR1 LGHNA and CDR2 YSLEER. The CDR3 length is 17 residues. In nucleotides, the CDR3 is TGCGCCAGCAGCCGGGACAGGGGGGACATCTATAATGAAAAACTGTTTTTT. Translation: CASSRDRGDIYNEKLFF.

The chain has TRBV6-5 and TRBJ2-7; possible D gene TRBD1, 5 bases. Germline assignment: CDR1 MNHEY and CDR2 SVGAGI. This CDR3 comprises 13 residues. The germline V and J ends were trimmed by 7 bases and 5 bases, with 15 bases remaining between them. The CDR3 region is CASKEQGRDEQYF. CDR3 sequence (DNA): TGTGCCAGCAAGGAGCAGGGTAGAGACGAGCAGTACTTC.

The genes are TRBV3-1 (or the pseudogene TRBV3-2) and TRBJ2-1; 9 positions match TRBD2. V was clipped by 4 bases and J by 4 bases; unmatched bases: 5. The CDR3 covers 15 residues. Germline V gives CDR1 LGHDT, CDR2 YNNKEL (reference sequence). The CDR3 region has the DNA TGTGCCAGCAGCCGGCTAGCGGGGTCATACAATGAGCAGTTCTTC. Translated: CASSRLAGSYNEQFF.

This rearrangement joins TRBV27 to TRBJ1-2; perhaps TRBD1 as D (6 bases). V lost 5 bases and J 0 bases, leaving 10 bases between the germline ends. Germline V gene lookup returns CDR1 MNHEY and CDR2 SMNVEV (reference sequence). CDR3 length equals 14 residues. CDR3 DNA: TGTGCCAGCAGTCCACGGACAGCTAACTATGGCTACACCTTC. It specifies CASSPRTANYGYTF.

CDR3 DNA sequence: TGTGCCAGTGCCAGAGGGGCAGGGGGAGGCACAGATACGCAGTATTTT. It is translated as CASARGAGGGTDTQYF. The chain carries TRBV19 and TRBJ2-3, with TRBD1 matching 7 bases. CDR3 length: 16 amino acids. V gave up 8 bases and J gave up 1 base; unmatched junction bases: 12. Germline V gene lookup returns CDR1 LNHDA and CDR2 SQIVND (reference sequence).

The V gene is TRBV30, the J gene TRBJ2-5, with 10 nucleotides matching TRBD2. The trim removed 2 bases at V and 5 bases at J, leaving 11 bases unmatched. CDR1 GTSNPN and CDR2 SVGIG come from the germline V gene (reference sequence). CDR3 length: 16 amino acids. CDR3 residues: CAWSPPSGGAGETQYF. In nucleotides, the CDR3 is TGTGCCTGGAGTCCCCCCAGCGGGGGGGCCGGGGAGACCCAGTACTTC.

This clone was observed a few times. The chain is built from TRBV7-8 and TRBJ2-7; 7 bases match TRBD1. The CDR3 has 12 residues. Germline assignment: CDR1 SGHVS and CDR2 FQNEAQ. The trim removed 4 bases at V and 7 bases at J, leaving 4 bases unmatched. CDR3 region: CASSSQGWEQYF. The CDR3 DNA follows: TGTGCCAGCAGCTCACAGGGGTGGGAGCAGTACTTC.

The sample holds one count of this clone. The chain couples TRBV25-1 to TRBJ2-2; D is unresolved. This CDR3 contains 12 residues. V lost 5 bases, J lost 5 bases, and 6 bases lay in between. Germline values: CDR1 MGHDK, CDR2 SYGVNS. In nucleotides, the CDR3 is TGTGCCAGCAGTTGGGCAACCGGGGAGCTGTTTTTT. Amino acid sequence: CASSWATGELFF. The full variable domain, rest sourced from reference TRBV25-1 and TRBJ2-2, is EADIYQTPRYLVIGTGKKITLECSQTMGHDKMYWYQQDPGMELHLIHYSYGVNSTEKGDLSSESTVSRIRTEHFPLTLESARPSHTSQYLCASSWATGELFFGEGSRLTVL.

The chain is built from TRBV19 and TRBJ1-2; 9 bases are a match to TRBD1. The germline gives CDR1 LNHDA, CDR2 SQIVND (reference sequence). The trim removed 5 bases at V and 5 bases at J, leaving 6 bases unmatched. The CDR3 is made up of 14 amino acids. This CDR3 is CASSPMTGGYGYTF. The CDR3 nucleotides read TGTGCCAGTAGTCCGATGACAGGGGGTTATGGCTACACCTTC.

The rearrangement joins TRBV7-2 to TRBJ2-5; 11 positions agree with TRBD1. The ends lost 4 bases at V and 5 bases at J; junction bases unmatched: 6. The CDR3 spans 15 residues. Germline V CDR1 and CDR2: SGHTA, FQGNSA. CDR3 DNA sequence: TGTGCCAGCAGCTCGGGACAGGGGGGCTTTGAGACCCAGTACTTC. It yields the protein CASSSGQGGFETQYF.

This rearrangement joins TRBV5-5 to TRBJ2-1, with TRBD2 as a possible D gene (6 bases). Germline CDR1 is SGHKS and CDR2 is YYEKEE (reference sequence). This CDR3 has 16 amino acids. Trimming pared 4 bases from V and 2 bases from J, leaving 16 bases between. The CDR3 DNA reads as TGTGCCAGCAGCCCCCCCGGAGGGGTGCCCTACAATGAGCAGTTCTTC. This translates into CASSPPGGVPYNEQFF.

The rearrangement uses TRBV4-2 and TRBJ2-5; 9 positions agree with TRBD2. Trimming took 4 bases from V and 5 from J; bases not matched to a gene: 5. This CDR3 has 14 amino acids. From germline, CDR1 is LGHNA and CDR2 YNFKEQ. The CDR3 region has the DNA TGTGCCAGCAGCCGCGGGGGGGGGCCGGAGACCCAGTACTTC. Translated: CASSRGGGPETQYF.